Shown below are 14 T cell receptor beta chains from a single sample sequenced in a study of blood T cell repertoires in COVID-19. Profiled with immunoSEQ multiplex PCR; TCRdb holds only in-frame clones, not every one. Here the sample spans roughly 310,000 clones, approximately 90% being singletons. The sequenced sample was peripheral blood. Receptors originate from a woman aged 45-65 years with active or convalescent COVID-19.

About this clone: Sequence at one end of the junction differs from germline and may be a read error. The rearrangement joins TRBV6-4 to TRBJ1-1; 7 bases fit TRBD1. The CDR3 length is 14 residues. The V gene's germline CDR1 is MRHNA and CDR2 SNTAGT. CDR3 DNA sequence: TGTGCCAGCAGATTTCGGACAGGCGACACCGAAGCTTTCTTT. It encodes CASRFRTGDTEAFF.

This rearrangement joins TRBV6-2 or TRBV6-3 to TRBJ2-1, with D possibly TRBD2 on 6 matching bases. Germline values: CDR1 MNHEY, CDR2 SVGEGT. Trimming took 3 bases from V and 3 from J, leaving 9 bases between them. The CDR3 extends over 14 amino acids. In DNA form, the CDR3 reads TGTGCCAGCAGTTATTATAGCGGCTACAATGAGCAGTTCTTC. Its protein product is CASSYYSGYNEQFF.

The chain has TRBV9 and TRBJ1-1; no clear D. V dropped 3 bases and J dropped 5 bases, with 11 bases sitting between them. The CDR3 consists of 13 residues. CDR1 SGDLS and CDR2 YYNGEE come from the germline V gene. Here the CDR3 reads CASSEGGGTEAFF. The CDR3 DNA reads TGTGCCAGCAGCGAGGGAGGTGGGACTGAAGCTTTCTTT.

This CDR3 is CASSMRMGQGINQPQHF. The CDR3 DNA reads TGTGCCAGTAGTATGAGGATGGGACAGGGGATAAATCAGCCCCAGCATTTT. This sequence joins TRBV19 and TRBJ1-5; 10 nucleotides agree with TRBD1. Germline CDR1 reads LNHDA; CDR2 reads SQIVND (reference sequence). J lost 4 bases, V lost 3 bases, and 9 bases had no gene match. This CDR3 comprises 17 residues.

For the CDR3, the DNA is TGTGCCAGCAGCCCAGGCCGCACCGGGGAGCTGTTTTTT. As protein: CASSPGRTGELFF. This chain uses TRBV6-5 with TRBJ2-2, with unresolved D. CDR1 is MNHEY and CDR2 is SVGAGI in the germline V gene. V lost 6 bases and J 4 bases, leaving 9 bases between the germline ends. The CDR3 runs 13 residues.

This chain connects TRBV5-8 to TRBJ2-1; 12 nucleotides match TRBD2. CDR1 and CDR2 (germline): SGHTS, YDEGEE. This CDR3 spans 15 amino acids. The V and J ends lost 3 bases and 8 bases, in that order; junction bases with no gene match: 6. The CDR3 here is CASSSGTSGSDEQFF. Written as DNA, the CDR3 is TGTGCCAGCAGCTCAGGGACTAGCGGGTCCGATGAGCAGTTCTTC.

V gene TRBV14 combines with J gene TRBJ1-1; no clear D gene. V was trimmed by 0 bases and J by 4 bases, leaving 9 bases between them. The V gene's germline CDR1 is SGHDN and CDR2 FVKESK. The CDR3 is made up of 14 amino acids. Here the CDR3 reads CASSQDGPFTEAFF. The CDR3 DNA reads as TGTGCCAGCAGCCAAGATGGGCCATTCACTGAAGCTTTCTTT.

The chain combines TRBV6-6 with TRBJ1-2; a possible D gene is TRBD1 (5 bases). The CDR3 totals 13 residues. With 11 bases removed from V and 1 base from J, the gap between germline ends came to 14 bases. Germline V gives CDR1 MNHNY, CDR2 SVGAGI (reference sequence). The CDR3 reads CASNGGGNYGYTF. Here the CDR3 DNA reads TGTGCCTCGAACGGGGGGGGTAACTATGGCTACACCTTC.

The rearrangement uses TRBV4-1 and TRBJ2-3; a weak D match, TRBD1 (6 bases). Trimming removed 7 bases at V and 5 bases at J, with 16 bases between. Germline V gene sequence: CDR1 MGHRA, CDR2 YSYEKL. This CDR3 has 14 residues. CDR3 coding DNA: TGCGCCAGCACTGACAGGAGAGGGGGAGATACGCAGTATTTT. Translation: CASTDRRGGDTQYF.

This chain uses TRBV2 with TRBJ2-1; 14 bases align to TRBD2. Per the germline V gene, CDR1 is SNHLY and CDR2 is FYNNEI. The junction had 8 bases not matched to a gene; V was cut back by 6 bases and J by 7 bases. The CDR3 contains 16 residues. This CDR3 reads CASSGLGTSGSNEQFF. The CDR3 DNA sequence: TGTGCCAGCAGCGGCCTCGGGACTAGCGGGAGTAATGAGCAGTTCTTC.

The chain carries TRBV28 and TRBJ1-2; D gene unclear. V was shortened by 6 bases and J by 4 bases, with 15 bases between the two germline ends. Germline values: CDR1 MDHEN, CDR2 SYDVKM. There are 14 residues in the CDR3. The CDR3 region has the DNA TGTGCCAGCAGCCCCGACGCGTCGGGCTATGGCTACACCTTC. Translated, it gives CASSPDASGYGYTF.

The J gene is TRBJ2-1, the V gene TRBV12-3 or TRBV12-4; TRBD1 aligns across 10 bases. The CDR3 runs to 13 residues. The V gene end was trimmed by 6 bases and the J gene end by 7 bases; junction bases not matched to a gene: 3. For the CDR3, the DNA is TGTGCCAGCAGACGGACAGGGGGGAATGAGCAGTTCTTC. Translating gives CASRRTGGNEQFF.

This chain joins TRBV7-9 and TRBJ2-7, with 13 bases that match TRBD2. The germline V gene encodes CDR1 SEHNR and CDR2 FQNEAQ (reference sequence). The CDR3 contains 15 residues. Trimming at V came to 8 bases and at J to 4 bases, leaving 8 bases not matched to a gene. CDR3 DNA sequence: TGTGCCAGCGGGACTAGCGGGACCGCGCGGTACGAGCAGTACTTC. As protein: CASGTSGTARYEQYF. Filled out from reference TRBV7-9 and TRBJ2-7, the complete variable domain reads DTGVSQNPRHKITKRGQNVTFRCDPISEHNRLYWYRQTLGQGPEFLTYFQNEAQLEKSRLLSDRFSAERPKGSFSTLEIQRTEQGDSAMYLCASGTSGTARYEQYFGPGTRLTVT.

The chain couples TRBV6-1 to TRBJ1-1; D ambiguous. The CDR3 extends over 14 amino acids. The V end lost 2 bases, the J end lost 1 base, and 8 bases lay between the germline ends. The germline CDR1 and CDR2 sequences are MNHNS and SASEGT. CDR3 region: CASSETVRNTEAFF. The CDR3, as DNA: TGTGCCAGCAGTGAAACAGTTAGGAACACTGAAGCTTTCTTT.